These 10 T cell receptor beta chains came from one sample sequenced in a study of blood T cell repertoires in COVID-19. TCRdb keeps only in-frame clones here, not all; method: immunoSEQ multiplex PCR. The table shows around 270,000 clones, with roughly 84% occurring only once. Sequencing input: peripheral blood. The receptor source for this set is a man aged 55 to 70 with acute or convalescent COVID-19.

The rearrangement links TRBV6-6 to TRBJ2-7; weak D call: TRBD1 (5 bases). The V end lost 6 bases, the J end lost 4 bases, and 19 bases lay between the germline ends. The germline CDR1 and CDR2 sequences are MNHNY and SVGAGI (reference sequence). This CDR3 contains 15 residues. The CDR3 coding sequence is TGTGCCAGCAGCTCCCGCACCGGACGGACATACGAGCAGTACTTC. This encodes CASSSRTGRTYEQYF.

This clone appeared a few times. This chain joins TRBV10-2 and TRBJ2-7, with D perhaps matching TRBD2 (5 bases). Trimming took 5 bases from V and 0 from J, leaving 11 bases between them. This CDR3 comprises 14 residues. Germline-derived CDR1 and CDR2 are WSHSY and SAAADI. The CDR3, as DNA: TGCGCCAGCAGTTCTGAGCGGACCTCCTACGAGCAGTACTTC. Protein sequence: CASSSERTSYEQYF.

V usage is TRBV10-2 and J usage is TRBJ2-1; D might be TRBD2 (6 bases). V was clipped by 2 bases and J by 9 bases, with 11 bases between them. This CDR3 has 13 amino acids. CDR1 WSHSY and CDR2 SAAADI come from the germline V gene. The CDR3 region has the DNA TGCGCCAGCAGTGAGACTGGGCGGGGTGAGCAGTTCTTC. Translating it yields CASSETGRGEQFF.

This clone was detected a few times. The chain combines TRBV18 with TRBJ1-1; D might be TRBD1 (5 bases). There are 13 residues in the CDR3. CDR1 is KGHSH and CDR2 is LQKENI in the germline V gene. Trimming removed 2 bases at V and 10 bases at J, with 14 bases between. As DNA, the CDR3 is TGTGCCAGCTCACCAACGGGGGAAGTTGGAGCTTTCTTT. Translating it yields CASSPTGEVGAFF. Full variable domain (outside the CDR3, taken from reference TRBV18 and TRBJ1-1): NAGVMQNPRHLVRRRGQEARLRCSPMKGHSHVYWYRQLPEEGLKFMVYLQKENIIDESGMPKERFSAEFPKEGPSILRIQQVVRGDSAAYFCASSPTGEVGAFFGQGTRLTVV.

The CDR3 bases are TGCGCCAGCAGCCACATTGGGACAGGGGGGAAAGGCTACACCTTC. The encoded protein is CASSHIGTGGKGYTF. The chain couples TRBV4-3 to TRBJ1-2, with 11 bases lining up with TRBD1. V was clipped by 3 bases and J by 8 bases; unmatched bases: 8. Germline V gene lookup returns CDR1 LGHNA and CDR2 YSLEER. There are 15 residues in the CDR3.

The chain uses TRBV11-2 and TRBJ1-2; D possibly corresponds to TRBD1 (5 bases). CDR1 and CDR2 from the germline V gene are SGHAT and FQNNGV. This CDR3 contains 12 residues. The V gene lost 6 bases and the J gene lost 4 bases, with 9 bases spanning the gap. DNA for the CDR3: TGTGCCAGCAGAGGGGACTTCTATGGCTACACCTTC. Protein sequence: CASRGDFYGYTF.

The chain has TRBV6-6 and TRBJ1-1; tentative D call: TRBD1 (5 bases). Germline CDR1 reads MNHNY; CDR2 reads SVGAGI (reference sequence). The ends were cut back, 6 bases at V and 1 base at J, with 12 bases in the middle. The CDR3 sequence is 14 residues long. CDR3 DNA: TGTGCCAGCAGCTTGAGACAGACGAACACTGAAGCTTTCTTT. Translation: CASSLRQTNTEAFF.

A single count supports this clone. The CDR3 loop is CASSAVLGQGTYEQYF. The CDR3 region has the DNA TGTGCCAGCAGTGCGGTCCTGGGACAGGGGACCTACGAGCAGTACTTC. The chain links TRBV27 to TRBJ2-7; 10 nucleotides align to TRBD1. Germline assignment: CDR1 MNHEY and CDR2 SMNVEV (reference sequence). The CDR3 sequence is 16 residues long. Germline trimming cut 5 bases from V and 2 bases from J; bases unmatched to any gene: 9.

The chain couples TRBV7-2 to TRBJ2-3; maybe TRBD1 (6 bases). Looked up from germline, CDR1 is SGHTA and CDR2 is FQGNSA. V was shortened by 3 bases and J by 5 bases, with 21 bases between the two germline ends. The CDR3 extends over 17 amino acids. For the CDR3, the DNA is TGTGCCAGCAGCTTGGTGACAGGTTTTTCGCTAGGAGATACGCAGTATTTT. This translates into CASSLVTGFSLGDTQYF.

The J gene is TRBJ1-2, the V gene TRBV2; D is ambiguous. Germline loops: CDR1 SNHLY, CDR2 FYNNEI. The CDR3 spans 11 residues. The V end was cut by 4 bases, the J end by 4 bases, with 4 bases between. The CDR3 sequence is CASSVGYGYTF. CDR3 coding DNA: TGTGCCAGCAGTGTCGGCTATGGCTACACCTTC. The complete variable domain, with remaining parts taken from reference TRBV2 and TRBJ1-2, reads EPEVTQTPSHQVTQMGQEVILRCVPISNHLYFYWYRQILGQKVEFLVSFYNNEISEKSEIFDDQFSVERPDGSNFTLKIRSTKLEDSAMYFCASSVGYGYTFGSGTRLTVV.